The 25 T cell receptor beta chains in this list originate from one sample, sequenced in a study of blood T cell repertoires in COVID-19. The table came from immunoSEQ multiplex PCR; TCRdb's copy has only in-frame clones and leaves some out. The sample contains about 160,000 clones, just under 85% of which appear only once. The sequenced material came from peripheral blood. The origin of the receptors is an elderly woman with acute or convalescent COVID-19.

The chain uses TRBV7-2 and TRBJ2-3; D uncertain. Trimming took off 1 base at V and 3 bases at J, with 8 bases between the two ends. This CDR3 contains 14 residues. Germline loops: CDR1 SGHTA, CDR2 FQGNSA. In DNA, the CDR3 is TGTGCCAGCAGCTTAGGAGCCGTAACAGATACGCAGTATTTT. It specifies CASSLGAVTDTQYF. Supplemented by reference TRBV7-2 and TRBJ2-3, the full variable domain reads GAGVSQSPSNKVTEKGKDVELRCDPISGHTALYWYRQSLGQGLEFLIYFQGNSAPDKSGLPSDRFSAERTGGSVSTLTIQRTQQEDSAVYLCASSLGAVTDTQYFGPGTRLTVL.

This chain connects TRBV23-1 to TRBJ1-3, with TRBD1 matching over 8 bases. TRBV23-1 is filed as an ORF, its function uncertain. This CDR3 has 16 residues. V trimming: 0 bases; J trimming: 0 bases; junction bases outside the gene matches: 1. CDR3 bases: TGCGCCAGCAGTCAATCGACAGGGGACTCTGGAAACACCATATATTTT. It encodes CASSQSTGDSGNTIYF.

V usage is TRBV7-2 and J usage is TRBJ2-3; D possibly corresponds to TRBD2 (6 bases). Germline values: CDR1 SGHTA, CDR2 FQGNSA. The CDR3 covers 14 residues. The V end was cut by 7 bases, the J end by 7 bases, with 18 bases between. The CDR3 bases are TGTGCCAGCATGTCCGGGACTTTCTCTTATACGCAGTATTTT. This codes for CASMSGTFSYTQYF.

The chain joins TRBV7-2 to TRBJ2-1; 9 nucleotides agree with TRBD1. The CDR3 totals 17 residues. J lost 5 bases, V lost 3 bases, and 11 bases had no gene match. The germline CDR1 and CDR2 sequences are SGHTA and FQGNSA. The CDR3 DNA reads as TGTGCCAGCAGCTTTAACCCGGGACAGGGATTCAACAATGAGCAGTTCTTC. It specifies CASSFNPGQGFNNEQFF.

This CDR3 is CASSPLGLTDYGYTF. CDR3 nucleotides: TGTGCCAGCAGCCCGTTGGGGCTAACGGACTATGGCTACACCTTC. The rearrangement joins TRBV7-8 to TRBJ1-2; possibly TRBD1 for D (5 bases). V lost 5 bases to trimming and J lost 3 bases, with 16 bases between them. Germline V gene sequence: CDR1 SGHVS, CDR2 FQNEAQ. The CDR3 runs to 15 residues.

The chain is built from TRBV30 and TRBJ1-3; a weak D match, TRBD1 (5 bases). Germline CDR1 is GTSNPN and CDR2 is SVGIG (reference sequence). CDR3 length: 15 amino acids. The V and J ends lost 1 base and 2 bases respectively, with 12 bases between them. This CDR3 is CAWSAQGSPGNTIYF. The DNA of the CDR3 is TGTGCCTGGAGTGCTCAGGGTAGCCCTGGAAACACCATATATTTT. The full variable domain, completed using reference TRBV30 and TRBJ1-3, is SQTIHQWPATLVQPVGSPLSLECTVEGTSNPNLYWYRQAAGRGLQLLFYSVGIGQISSEVPQNLSASRPQDRQFILSSKKLLLSDSGFYLCAWSAQGSPGNTIYFGEGSWLTVV.

There are many counts of this clone. The chain has TRBV6-2 or TRBV6-3 and TRBJ2-7; 10 nucleotides align to TRBD1. The CDR3 sequence is 16 residues long. Germline-derived CDR1 and CDR2 are MNHEY and SVGEGT. V shed 0 bases, J shed 2 bases, and the junction held 4 bases outside the gene matches. DNA for the CDR3: TGTGCCAGCAGTTACTCGTCCGGGACAGGGGCCTACGAGCAGTACTTC. Its translation: CASSYSSGTGAYEQYF.

The rearrangement links TRBV30 to TRBJ2-3, with 7 bases aligning to TRBD2. CDR1 is GTSNPN, CDR2 SVGIG, per germline (reference sequence). This CDR3 spans 16 amino acids. Trimming at V came to 5 bases and at J to 1 base, leaving 12 bases not matched to a gene. The CDR3 DNA reads as TGTGCCTGGGGGTCGGGAGGCTCAAGAGGCACAGATACGCAGTATTTT. It codes for CAWGSGGSRGTDTQYF.

The chain carries TRBV7-9 and TRBJ2-1; perhaps TRBD1 as D (6 bases). Trimming pared 3 bases from V and 4 bases from J, leaving 10 bases between. The CDR3 has 14 amino acids. The germline gives CDR1 SEHNR, CDR2 FQNEAQ (reference sequence). In DNA form, the CDR3 reads TGTGCCAGCAGCTTCGGACAGCTGTACAATGAGCAGTTCTTC. Protein: CASSFGQLYNEQFF.

This rearrangement joins TRBV5-1 to TRBJ2-7; TRBD2 is a possible D gene (6 bases). Germline loops: CDR1 SGHRS, CDR2 YFSETQ. The CDR3 is made up of 14 amino acids. V was pared by 0 bases and J by 0 bases, with 7 bases between. This CDR3 is CASSLAGGSYEQYF. Written as DNA, the CDR3 is TGCGCCAGCAGCTTGGCCGGGGGCTCCTACGAGCAGTACTTC.

This sequence joins TRBV5-6 and TRBJ1-3; tentatively, D is TRBD1 (5 bases). The germline CDR1 and CDR2 sequences are SGHDT and YYEEEE. The V end was cut by 7 bases, the J end by 0 bases, with 11 bases between. The CDR3 is 14 amino acids. CDR3 in amino acids: CASRAGRSGNTIYF. As DNA, the CDR3 is TGTGCCAGCCGGGCGGGGCGCTCTGGAAACACCATATATTTT. Complete variable domain (other parts from reference TRBV5-6 and TRBJ1-3): DAGVTQSPTHLIKTRGQQVTLRCSPKSGHDTVSWYQQALGQGPQFIFQYYEEEERQRGNFPDRFSGHQFPNYSSELNVNALLLGDSALYLCASRAGRSGNTIYFGEGSWLTVV.

This clone has just one count. The chain links TRBV10-3 to TRBJ2-7, with 10 bases matching TRBD2. This CDR3 region has 16 residues. The germline CDR1 and CDR2 sequences are ENHRY and SYGVKD. The V and J ends lost 5 bases and 4 bases, in that order; junction bases with no gene match: 11. The CDR3: CAISFLKAGGPYEQYF. The CDR3 DNA follows: TGTGCCATCAGTTTTCTTAAAGCGGGAGGGCCTTACGAGCAGTACTTC.

This rearrangement joins TRBV7-9 to TRBJ2-7; the match to TRBD2 covers 9 bases. The length of the CDR3 is 15 residues. J lost 5 bases, V lost 0 bases, and 5 bases had no gene match. Germline assignment: CDR1 SEHNR and CDR2 FQNEAQ (reference sequence). The CDR3, as DNA: TGTGCCAGCAGCTTAGCGGCGGGAGGGCTGCACGAGCAGTACTTC. Translating it yields CASSLAAGGLHEQYF.

The chain couples TRBV10-1 to TRBJ2-3; a possible D gene is TRBD2 (5 bases). Germline loops: CDR1 WNHNN, CDR2 SYGVQD (reference sequence). V was shortened by 4 bases and J by 5 bases, with 10 bases between the two germline ends. The CDR3 totals 13 residues. CDR3 DNA sequence: TGCGCCAGCAGTGCTGGGAGTGGAGATACGCAGTATTTT. Translating it yields CASSAGSGDTQYF.

The genes are TRBV5-1 and TRBJ1-1, with D uncertain. The V end lost 7 bases, the J end lost 4 bases, and 11 bases lay between the germline ends. Germline V gene data show CDR1 as SGHRS and CDR2 as YFSETQ. This CDR3 is built from 12 residues. This CDR3 reads CASGHEFTEAFF. The CDR3 DNA is TGCGCCAGCGGCCACGAATTCACTGAAGCTTTCTTT.

The rearrangement uses TRBV10-2 and TRBJ1-2; 9 bases are shared with TRBD1. The CDR3 spans 13 residues. Unmatched junction bases numbered 1, after V lost 5 bases and J lost 3 bases. CDR1 is WSHSY and CDR2 is SAAADI in the germline V gene. The CDR3 nucleotides read TGCGCCAGCAGTCGGACAGGGGACTATGGCTACACCTTC. It translates to CASSRTGDYGYTF.

J is TRBJ1-1 and V is TRBV10-2; a weak D match, TRBD1 (5 bases). CDR1 and CDR2 from the germline V gene are WSHSY and SAAADI. V gave up 0 bases and J gave up 1 base, with 9 bases separating them. The CDR3 has 15 amino acids. The CDR3 loop is CASSESKGWNTEAFF. CDR3 nucleotides: TGCGCCAGCAGTGAGTCTAAGGGGTGGAACACTGAAGCTTTCTTT.

V is TRBV10-3 and J is TRBJ1-1; 7 bases match TRBD1. This CDR3 spans 13 amino acids. The germline V gene has CDR1 ENHRY and CDR2 SYGVKD. J lost 1 base, V lost 7 bases, and 3 bases had no gene match. The CDR3 region has the DNA TGTGCCATCAACAGGGGCGAGAACACTGAAGCTTTCTTT. It yields the protein CAINRGENTEAFF.

To note about this clone: At one boundary the junction diverges from the germline segment, which might be a read error. V usage is TRBV6-1 and J usage is TRBJ1-2; possibly TRBD1 for D (5 bases). The germline V gene encodes CDR1 MNHNS and CDR2 SASEGT. This CDR3 comprises 13 residues. The CDR3 spells CASSEDIGGISSF. CDR3 bases: TGTGCCAGCAGTGAAGACATCGGGGGGATCTCGTCCTTC.

The rearrangement links TRBV5-1 to TRBJ2-7; 8 bases align to TRBD2. Germline loops: CDR1 SGHRS, CDR2 YFSETQ. This CDR3 is built from 18 residues. The V and J ends lost 0 bases and 4 bases, in that order; junction bases with no gene match: 15. This CDR3 is CASSLGRREAWYRYEQYF. The CDR3 bases are TGCGCCAGCAGCTTGGGGCGGCGGGAGGCCTGGTATCGGTACGAGCAGTACTTC.

This chain uses TRBV5-4 with TRBJ2-7, with 7 bases aligning to TRBD1. Germline V CDR1 and CDR2: SGHNT, YYREEE (reference sequence). The CDR3 runs 18 residues. The V segment lost 4 bases and the J segment 3 bases; nucleotides outside the gene matches: 19. CDR3 in amino acids: CASSPRARNRGGYYEQYF. CDR3 DNA sequence: TGTGCCAGCAGCCCGCGGGCCCGCAACAGGGGCGGGTACTACGAGCAGTACTTC.

The chain has TRBV2 and TRBJ1-1, with 9 bases fitting TRBD1. Trimming took 7 bases from V and 0 from J; bases not matched to a gene: 6. The V gene's germline CDR1 is SNHLY and CDR2 FYNNEI. The CDR3 is 15 residues long. The CDR3 DNA follows: TGTGCCAGCACGGGGGACAGGGCGATGAACACTGAAGCTTTCTTT. Protein product: CASTGDRAMNTEAFF. The complete variable domain, with remaining parts taken from reference TRBV2 and TRBJ1-1, reads EPEVTQTPSHQVTQMGQEVILRCVPISNHLYFYWYRQILGQKVEFLVSFYNNEISEKSEIFDDQFSVERPDGSNFTLKIRSTKLEDSAMYFCASTGDRAMNTEAFFGQGTRLTVV.

The chain uses TRBV18 and TRBJ1-1; 8 bases fit TRBD1. The CDR3 length is 15 residues. Germline-derived CDR1 and CDR2 are KGHSH and LQKENI. V lost 6 bases, J lost 2 bases, and 8 bases stayed unmatched. The chain's CDR3 is CASSSGQGLNTEAFF. CDR3 in DNA: TGTGCCAGCTCCTCTGGACAGGGCCTTAACACTGAAGCTTTCTTT.

V usage is TRBV10-3 and J usage is TRBJ2-7, with 11 bases that match TRBD2. CDR1 ENHRY and CDR2 SYGVKD come from the germline V gene. The CDR3 sequence is 15 residues long. Losses at the gene ends were 5 bases for V and 0 bases for J; bases not matched to a gene: 3. The DNA of the CDR3 is TGTGCCATCAGTCCGGGACTAGCGGCCTCCTACGAGCAGTACTTC. Protein: CAISPGLAASYEQYF.

V gene TRBV5-1 combines with J gene TRBJ1-1; weak D call: TRBD1 (6 bases). The CDR3 length is 15 residues. CDR1 is SGHRS, CDR2 YFSETQ, per germline. V was shortened by 4 bases and J by 3 bases, with 16 bases between the two germline ends. In DNA form, the CDR3 reads TGCGCCAGCAGCAATGGACAGTTCACCTACACTGAAGCTTTCTTT. Protein: CASSNGQFTYTEAFF.